This entry lists 26 T cell receptor beta chains sequenced from one sample in a study of cytomegalovirus exposure and HLA in healthy donors. The PCR contained 60 Vbeta and 13 Jbeta primers. Assay: immunoSEQ multiplex PCR; the TCRdb copy retains only in-frame clones and omits some. Here the sample spans 190,000 or so clones, 80% to 85% being singletons. The sequencing input was PBMCs. All receptors derive from a woman in her forties or fifties in good health and CMV-seropositive.

This clone has just a few counts. The V call is TRBV15, the J call TRBJ2-1, with TRBD2 matching over 9 bases. CDR3 length: 14 residues. In germline, CDR1 is LNHNV, CDR2 YYDKDF (reference sequence). The V gene end was trimmed by 3 bases and the J gene end by 7 bases; junction bases not matched to a gene: 4. CDR3 protein: CATSRGLAGNEQFF. CDR3 DNA: TGTGCCACCAGCAGGGGACTAGCCGGGAATGAGCAGTTCTTC. Filled out from reference TRBV15 and TRBJ2-1, the complete variable domain reads DAMVIQNPRYQVTQFGKPVTLSCSQTLNHNVMYWYQQKSSQAPKLLFHYYDKDFNNEADTPDNFQSRRPNTSFCFLDIRSPGLGDTAMYLCATSRGLAGNEQFFGPGTRLTVL.

The chain has TRBV7-8 and TRBJ1-5; D call uncertain. Trimming left V 1 base short and J 9 bases short, with 7 bases between. The CDR3 is made up of 12 amino acids. Germline CDR1 is SGHVS and CDR2 is FQNEAQ. In DNA form, the CDR3 reads TGTGCCAGCAGCTTAGTCGAGTCGCCCCAGCATTTT. As protein: CASSLVESPQHF.

The rearrangement uses TRBV2 and TRBJ2-5; TRBD2 matches at 9 bases. This CDR3 is 15 amino acids long. The ends lost 4 bases at V and 6 bases at J; junction bases unmatched: 9. Germline V gives CDR1 SNHLY, CDR2 FYNNEI. The CDR3: CASSAQAGGLKTQYF. CDR3 sequence (DNA): TGTGCCAGCAGTGCTCAAGCGGGGGGCCTTAAGACCCAGTACTTC.

CDR3 in DNA: TGTGCCAGCAGTGAAGCGCAAAGGGGGAGGACCCAGTACTTC. It encodes CASSEAQRGRTQYF. V is TRBV2 and J is TRBJ2-5; possible D gene TRBD1, 6 bases. CDR1 and CDR2 from the germline V gene are SNHLY and FYNNEI. V lost 0 bases, J lost 7 bases, and 12 bases lay in between. This CDR3 has 14 residues. The whole variable domain, remainder taken from reference TRBV2 and TRBJ2-5, is EPEVTQTPSHQVTQMGQEVILRCVPISNHLYFYWYRQILGQKVEFLVSFYNNEISEKSEIFDDQFSVERPDGSNFTLKIRSTKLEDSAMYFCASSEAQRGRTQYFGPGTRLLVL.

J is TRBJ2-3 and V is TRBV4-3; 12 bases agree with TRBD1. Trimming took 4 bases from V and 4 from J; bases not matched to a gene: 9. Germline V gives CDR1 LGHNA, CDR2 YSLEER. The CDR3 length is 17 residues. The DNA of the CDR3 is TGCGCCAGCAGCCTAACCGAGGGACAGGGGGCATCAGATACGCAGTATTTT. Its protein product is CASSLTEGQGASDTQYF.

Concerning this clone itself: One end of the junction is discordant with germline, which a read error may explain. The chain employs TRBV2 and TRBJ2-2; D may be TRBD2 (6 bases). This CDR3 is 14 amino acids long. Germline V gene data show CDR1 as SNHLY and CDR2 as FYNNEI. CDR3 DNA sequence: TGTGCCAGCAGTCCAGACGGGAACACCGGGGGGCTGTTTTTT. It yields the protein CASSPDGNTGGLFF.

This sequence joins TRBV9 and TRBJ2-3; D call uncertain. In germline, CDR1 is SGDLS, CDR2 YYNGEE. Deletions cut 0 bases from V and 0 bases from J, with 8 bases between. There are 15 residues in the CDR3. In DNA form, the CDR3 reads TGTGCCAGCAGCGTAGCTCCTTTTAGCACAGATACGCAGTATTTT. As protein: CASSVAPFSTDTQYF.

With regard to this clone: Other DNA sequences in this sample translate to the same CDR3. This chain uses TRBV7-9 with TRBJ1-1, with D tentatively TRBD1 (6 bases). Trimming left V 5 bases short and J 0 bases short, with 10 bases between. Germline CDR1 reads SEHNR; CDR2 reads FQNEAQ (reference sequence). This CDR3 is built from 14 residues. The CDR3 protein is CASSLTGMNTEAFF. DNA of the CDR3: TGTGCCAGCAGCCTTACAGGGATGAACACTGAAGCTTTCTTT.

The chain employs TRBV6-1 and TRBJ2-1; D is perhaps TRBD2 (5 bases). The germline gives CDR1 MNHNS, CDR2 SASEGT. The CDR3 length is 13 residues. Trimming cost V 10 bases and J 2 bases, with 12 bases left between them. The CDR3 sequence is CAILAEAYNEQFF. The CDR3, as DNA: TGTGCCATCTTGGCGGAGGCCTACAATGAGCAGTTCTTC.

The rearrangement joins TRBV27 to TRBJ2-7; 13 nucleotides match TRBD2. CDR1 is MNHEY, CDR2 SMNVEV, per germline (reference sequence). The CDR3 contains 15 residues. V lost 6 bases to trimming and J lost 0 bases; unmatched junction nucleotides: 2. CDR3 DNA: TGTGCCAGCAGGACTAGCGGGGGGTTCTCCTACGAGCAGTACTTC. This gives the protein CASRTSGGFSYEQYF.

This chain joins TRBV5-5 and TRBJ2-3; 7 bases are a match to TRBD1. After removal of 0 bases from V and 0 bases from J, the junction contained 10 bases not matched to a gene. The CDR3 is 18 residues long. Per germline, CDR1 SGHKS and CDR2 YYEKEE (reference sequence). The CDR3 protein is CASSLVRQGVSSTDTQYF. CDR3 nucleotide sequence: TGTGCCAGCAGCTTGGTACGGCAGGGGGTTTCGAGCACAGATACGCAGTATTTT.

This chain's CDR3 is CASGKREGPDTQYF. CDR3 bases: TGTGCCAGCGGGAAGCGGGAGGGCCCCGATACGCAGTATTTT. The chain is built from TRBV5-4 and TRBJ2-3, with 10 nucleotides matching TRBD2. Germline-derived CDR1 and CDR2 are SGHNT and YYREEE (reference sequence). The junction had 8 bases not matched to a gene; V was cut back by 7 bases and J by 6 bases. There are 14 residues in the CDR3.

This chain joins TRBV28 and TRBJ1-2; TRBD1 aligns across 9 bases. The CDR3 runs to 16 residues. Germline loops: CDR1 MDHEN, CDR2 SYDVKM. V dropped 4 bases and J dropped 0; count of bases not matched to a gene: 6. The CDR3 nucleotides read TGTGCCAGCAGTTCTCCCAGACAGGGGGCTAACTATGGCTACACCTTC. Protein: CASSSPRQGANYGYTF.

The chain is built from TRBV6-6 and TRBJ2-1, with D maybe TRBD2 (6 bases). There are 16 residues in the CDR3. Germline V gene lookup returns CDR1 MNHNY and CDR2 SVGAGI (reference sequence). Trimming shortened V by 5 bases and J by 0 bases, and 14 bases separated the two germline ends. CDR3 nucleotide sequence: TGTGCCAGCAGTCTTCCGCAGGGAGGCTCCTACAATGAGCAGTTCTTC. Translation gives CASSLPQGGSYNEQFF.

The chain couples TRBV18 to TRBJ1-2, with 7 bases that match TRBD1. Germline CDR1 is KGHSH and CDR2 is LQKENI. Losses at the gene ends were 2 bases for V and 8 bases for J; bases not matched to a gene: 8. The CDR3 length is 14 residues. The CDR3 bases are TGTGCCAGCTCACCAGAGACAGGGCGTCGGGGCTACACCTTC. Translation gives CASSPETGRRGYTF.

For the CDR3, the DNA is TGTGCCAGCAGCTTGGCCCCGAAGGGGGAAAGCTCCTATAATTCACCCCTCCACTTT. It is translated as CASSLAPKGESSYNSPLHF. The chain is built from TRBV5-5 and TRBJ1-6; D perhaps matches TRBD1 (6 bases). With 0 bases removed from V and 0 bases from J, the gap between germline ends came to 16 bases. The CDR3 is 19 residues long. Germline CDR1 is SGHKS and CDR2 is YYEKEE (reference sequence). Full variable domain (rest looked up from reference TRBV5-5 and TRBJ1-6): DAGVTQSPTHLIKTRGQQVTLRCSPISGHKSVSWYQQVLGQGPQFIFQYYEKEERGRGNFPDRFSARQFPNYSSELNVNALLLGDSALYLCASSLAPKGESSYNSPLHFGNGTRLTVT.

In its sample, this clone was seen a few times. CDR3 DNA sequence: TGCGCCAGCAGCCAAGAACTACGTCTGCCTCAGTTCTTC. Translated, it gives CASSQELRLPQFF. The chain has TRBV4-1 and TRBJ2-1; D is uncertain. Germline CDR1 and CDR2: MGHRA and YSYEKL. The V end lost 0 bases, the J end lost 13 bases, and 13 bases lay between the germline ends. The CDR3 loop spans 13 amino acids.

V usage is TRBV2 and J usage is TRBJ1-1, with D tentatively TRBD1 (5 bases). Trimming took off 1 base at V and 0 bases at J, with 12 bases between the two ends. The length of the CDR3 is 16 residues. In germline, CDR1 is SNHLY, CDR2 FYNNEI. CDR3 sequence (DNA): TGTGCCAGCAGTGAAGAGCCGGGACTCATGAACACTGAAGCTTTCTTT. Residues: CASSEEPGLMNTEAFF.

This chain connects TRBV27 to TRBJ2-7; 8 nucleotides align to TRBD2. This CDR3 comprises 15 residues. Per the germline V gene, CDR1 is MNHEY and CDR2 is SMNVEV (reference sequence). J was trimmed by 2 bases and V by 4 bases; bases with no gene match: 7. CDR3 in DNA: TGTGCCAGCAGTTACCAAACTAGCGGAGCCTACGAGCAGTACTTC. It codes for CASSYQTSGAYEQYF.

V gene TRBV6-6 combines with J gene TRBJ2-7, with 13 bases matching TRBD2. This CDR3 is built from 15 residues. V shed 5 bases and J 6 bases; nucleotides not matched to a gene: 7. Germline lookup yields CDR1 MNHNY and CDR2 SVGAGI (reference sequence). DNA for the CDR3: TGTGCCAGCAGTGACCGGACTAGCGGGAGAGGCGAGCAGTACTTC. It codes for CASSDRTSGRGEQYF.

In its sample, this clone was seen a few times. V gene TRBV6-1 combines with J gene TRBJ2-3; TRBD1 agrees at 7 bases. This CDR3 has 16 amino acids. Trimming cost V 0 bases and J 4 bases; bases outside gene matches: 7. Germline V gene lookup returns CDR1 MNHNS and CDR2 SASEGT. The DNA of the CDR3 is TGTGCCAGCAGTGAAGCGGACAGGTACATTGCAGATACGCAGTATTTT. Its protein product is CASSEADRYIADTQYF.

The chain combines TRBV6-6 with TRBJ2-2, with D unclear. This CDR3 comprises 13 residues. Germline V gene sequence: CDR1 MNHNY, CDR2 SVGAGI (reference sequence). The V gene lost 5 bases and the J gene lost 2 bases, with 6 bases spanning the gap. CDR3 sequence: CASSPGNTGELFF. The CDR3 DNA reads TGTGCCAGCAGTCCAGGAAACACCGGGGAGCTGTTTTTT.

V and J are TRBV28 and TRBJ2-3; D gene unclear. V was trimmed by 6 bases and J by 6 bases, leaving 10 bases between them. CDR1 and CDR2 from the germline V gene are MDHEN and SYDVKM. The CDR3 totals 12 residues. The CDR3 sequence is CASSVFPDTQYF. The CDR3 DNA follows: TGTGCCAGCAGCGTCTTTCCCGATACGCAGTATTTT.

This chain connects TRBV5-6 to TRBJ2-5; perhaps TRBD2 as D (5 bases). The end of the DNA is better explained by TRBJ2-7, so the J call may be wrong. The germline V gene encodes CDR1 SGHDT and CDR2 YYEEEE. The CDR3 loop spans 14 amino acids. The chain's CDR3 is CASSLISEAGEQYF. CDR3 in DNA: TGTGCCAGCAGCCTTATCTCGGAGGCAGGCGAGCAGTACTTC.

The V gene is TRBV7-9, the J gene TRBJ2-5; TRBD1 matches 9 bases. The J call may not be correct, given that the DNA end is closer to TRBJ2-7. The length of the CDR3 is 14 residues. CDR1 is SEHNR and CDR2 is FQNEAQ in the germline V gene (reference sequence). CDR3 sequence: CASSKGQGNYEQYF. DNA for the CDR3: TGTGCCAGCAGCAAAGGACAGGGGAACTACGAGCAGTACTTC.

In this sample, this clone turned up a few times. The rearrangement joins TRBV25-1 to TRBJ2-5; 8 bases map to TRBD1. The CDR3 contains 15 residues. Germline values: CDR1 MGHDK, CDR2 SYGVNS. J lost 4 bases, V lost 4 bases, and 8 bases had no gene match. CDR3 sequence reads: CASSGTGGGRETQYF. The CDR3 bases are TGTGCCAGCAGTGGTACAGGGGGAGGTAGAGAGACCCAGTACTTC.